The 5 T cell receptor beta chains reported below all come from one sample, sequenced in a study of CD8 T cells in ankylosing spondylitis. TCRdb called the 5' RACE reads again in MiXCR, with one record for every CDR3 protein. Of tens of thousands of distinct CDR3 sequences listed, more than 9.5% are singletons. Material: blood, either unsorted or a sorted T cell fraction (not recorded which). The receptors here all came from a male donor with ankylosing spondylitis or in good health (not recorded which).

This clonotype was seen ten or more times. V usage is TRBV5-1 and J usage is TRBJ2-3; TRBD2 matches 7 bases. The CDR3 covers 17 residues. Per the germline V gene, CDR1 is SGHRS and CDR2 is YFSETQ. Germline trimming cut 4 bases from V and 2 bases from J; bases unmatched to any gene: 13. The CDR3 DNA reads TGCGCCAGCAGCCTCCGGGGGGTTTTGGGGCACACAGATACGCAGTATTTT. Translated: CASSLRGVLGHTDTQYF.

This clonotype was counted ten times or more. The chain carries TRBV27 and TRBJ2-3; D ambiguous. The CDR3 has 12 amino acids. Germline CDR1 reads MNHEY; CDR2 reads SMNVEV (reference sequence). Trimming left V 8 bases short and J 5 bases short, with 11 bases between. The CDR3 DNA reads TGTGCCAGCCGATCCCTGGGAGATACGCAGTATTTT. It specifies CASRSLGDTQYF.

The CDR3 protein is CASSIRGQGGSYEQYF. CDR3 DNA: TGTGCCAGCAGCATTCGGGGTCAGGGAGGATCCTACGAGCAGTACTTC. V gene TRBV11-3 combines with J gene TRBJ2-7; the D gene is possibly TRBD2 (6 bases). Germline V lookup: CDR1 SGHNT, CDR2 YENEEA. Trimming left V 5 bases short and J 1 base short, with 18 bases between. CDR3 length equals 16 residues.

Note on this clonotype: This may come from a read error, since a much larger clone is one base off. The chain joins TRBV11-3 to TRBJ2-7; no reliable D call. Per germline, CDR1 SGHNT and CDR2 YENEEA. CDR3 size: 11 residues. CDR3 in amino acids: CVSSLVVEQYF. DNA of the CDR3: TGTGTCAGCAGCTTAGTCGTGGAGCAGTACTTC.

This clonotype was seen only a few times. The V gene is TRBV7-6, the J gene TRBJ1-1; D remains unclear. Germline CDR1 reads SGHVS; CDR2 reads FNYEAQ. V lost 0 bases and J 8 bases, leaving 10 bases between the germline ends. The CDR3 runs to 13 residues. CDR3 in amino acids: CASSLARGREAFF. DNA for the CDR3: TGTGCCAGCAGCTTAGCGAGAGGGCGGGAAGCTTTCTTT.